A selection of T cell receptor beta chains follows, all from one sample in a study of T cells after posttransplantation cyclophosphamide. Libraries were prepared by immunoSEQ multiplex PCR; TCRdb keeps only in-frame clonotypes and omits some of them. The table records about 24,000 clones, more than 75% of them present only once. Specimen: PBMCs. These receptor sequences come from a woman aged 60-75 years with a blood cancer, CMV-positive, and with a related stem cell donor. CDR3s include the opening cysteine and the closing phenylalanine or tryptophan. The D gene is left open where the match is weak. Not all rows give a size; the values are once, few, many and, for expanded clones, a class.

clone_size: NA
j_call: TRBJ1-3
d_call: NA
v_call: TRBV9
cdr3_aa: CASSVAGGLGNTIYF
cdr3_nt: TGTGCCAGCAGCGTAGCGGGTGGGTTGGGAAACACCATATATTTT

clone_size: NA
j_call: TRBJ2-1
d_call: TRBD2
v_call: TRBV10-2
cdr3_aa: CACTMAPPGGNEQFF
cdr3_nt: TGCGCCTGCACTATGGCCCCACCGGGAGGGAATGAGCAGTTCTTC

clone_size: NA
j_call: TRBJ2-3
d_call: NA
v_call: TRBV7-9
cdr3_aa: CASSTLRASADTQYF
cdr3_nt: TGTGCCAGCAGCACACTCCGGGCTAGCGCAGATACGCAGTATTTT

clone_size: once
j_call: TRBJ2-7
d_call: TRBD2
v_call: TRBV29-1
cdr3_aa: CSAVPREGSYEQYF
cdr3_nt: TGCAGCGCCGTTCCGCGGGAGGGCTCCTACGAGCAGTACTTC

clone_size: NA
j_call: TRBJ1-1
d_call: TRBD1
v_call: TRBV5-4
cdr3_aa: CASSFWTGVSNTEAFF
cdr3_nt: TGTGCCAGCAGCTTCTGGACAGGGGTGTCGAACACTGAAGCTTTCTTT

clone_size: NA
j_call: TRBJ2-1
d_call: NA
v_call: TRBV10-1
cdr3_aa: CASSSRTYLSSYNEQFF
cdr3_nt: TGCGCCAGCAGTTCTCGGACTTATTTAAGCTCCTACAATGAGCAGTTCTTC

clone_size: few
j_call: TRBJ1-2
d_call: NA
v_call: TRBV4-1
cdr3_aa: CASSQTDLYGYTF
cdr3_nt: TGCGCCAGCAGCCAAACAGATCTCTATGGCTACACCTTC

clone_size: NA
j_call: TRBJ1-2
d_call: NA
v_call: TRBV7-2
cdr3_aa: CASSLDFGRALYGYTF
cdr3_nt: TGTGCCAGCAGCTTAGACTTCGGCAGGGCCCTCTATGGCTACACCTTC

clone_size: once
j_call: TRBJ2-6
d_call: NA
v_call: TRBV7-8
cdr3_aa: CASSPVGVSGANVLTF
cdr3_nt: TGTGCCAGCAGCCCCGTGGGAGTTAGTGGGGCCAACGTCCTGACTTTC

clone_size: NA
j_call: TRBJ2-3
d_call: NA
v_call: TRBV6-1
cdr3_aa: CASKWAWGEGTQYF
cdr3_nt: TGTGCCAGCAAATGGGCCTGGGGAGAAGGTACGCAGTATTTT

clone_size: NA
j_call: TRBJ2-2
d_call: NA
v_call: TRBV14
cdr3_aa: CASSQSLNTGELFF
cdr3_nt: TGTGCCAGCAGCCAATCTCTAAACACCGGGGAGCTGTTTTTT

clone_size: NA
j_call: TRBJ2-7
d_call: TRBD2
v_call: TRBV7-2
cdr3_aa: CASSYGTAGLYEQYF
cdr3_nt: TGTGCCAGCAGCTACGGTACAGCGGGGTTGTACGAGCAGTACTTC

clone_size: NA
j_call: TRBJ2-3
d_call: NA
v_call: TRBV19
cdr3_aa: CASAAGRTTDTQYF
cdr3_nt: TGTGCCTCCGCCGCCGGTCGGACTACAGATACGCAGTATTTT